These T cell receptor beta chains were read from a single sample in a study of blood T cell repertoires in COVID-19. Some clones are missing from TCRdb's copy, which holds only in-frame ones; the method was immunoSEQ multiplex PCR. Here the sample spans about 260,000 clones, 83% being singletons. Sequencing was performed on peripheral blood. The source is a woman aged 45-65 years who had recovered from COVID-19. CDR3s include the opening cysteine and the closing phenylalanine or tryptophan. The D gene is left open where the match is weak. Only part of the rows carry a size: once, few, many, or a class if the clone is expanded.

TRBJ2-1 . TRBV7-7 . TGTGCCAGCAGTTCTGATCCGGGGAATGAGCAGTTCTTC CASSSDPGNEQFF
TRBJ1-3 TRBD1 TRBV4-2 . TGTGCCAGCAGCCAAGACGACAGGGGAGGGGACACCATATATTTT CASSQDDRGGDTIYF
TRBJ2-2 . TRBV19 . TGTGCCAGTACCATCCGTTGGGGGGAGACCGGGGAGCTGTTTTTT CASTIRWGETGELFF
TRBJ1-4 . TRBV6-5 . TGTGCCAGCAGAAAGGGCGGGGCCGGTGAAAAACTGTTTTTT CASRKGGAGEKLFF
TRBJ2-7 TRBD2 TRBV6-5 once TGTGCCATTCGGGGGGTGAGCTACGAGCAGTACTTC CAIRGVSYEQYF
TRBJ1-2 . TRBV28 . TGTGCCAGCAGTTGGGGGCAAAGCTATGGCTACACCTTC CASSWGQSYGYTF
TRBJ2-3 . TRBV6-5 . TGTGCCAGCAGACGACTCCCAGATACGCAGTATTTT CASRRLPDTQYF
TRBJ2-1 . TRBV7-6 . TGTGCCAGCAGCTTAGTGGCCAGCGGGTATTACAATGAGCAGTTCTTC CASSLVASGYYNEQFF
TRBJ1-2 . TRBV27 . TGTGCCAGCTCGGCTAGGGGGTTCGACTATGGCTACACCTTC CASSARGFDYGYTF
TRBJ1-1 TRBD1 TRBV6-5 once TGTGCCAGTTTACAGGGGGGACGGACTGAAGCTTTCTTT CASLQGGRTEAFF
TRBJ2-7 TRBD1 TRBV7-9 . TGTGCCAGCAGCTTAGCCCCGGGACAGGGAACCTACGAGCAGTACTTC CASSLAPGQGTYEQYF
TRBJ2-1 TRBD2 TRBV20-1 . TGCAGTGCTAGTTTACTAGCGGGGGTCTACAATGAGCAGTTCTTC CSASLLAGVYNEQFF
TRBJ2-1 . TRBV15 . TGTGCCACCAGCAGAGATTGGCATGAGCAGTTCTTC CATSRDWHEQFF
TRBJ1-2 TRBD1 TRBV28 . TGTGCCAGCAGTGACGGACAGGGATGGGGCTACACCTTC CASSDGQGWGYTF